This T cell receptor beta chain was captured in a study of T cell responses to AZD1222 COVID-19 vaccine. Study in general: Investigators merged groups given second doses at roughly 4 or roughly 12 weeks.

Study-wide results and caveats: Only a handful of AZD1222 recipients, roughly six in all, had baseline seropositivity. Two AZD1222 doses significantly raised spike-specific TCR breadth and depth over controls. No day 14 peak samples; only post-peak repertoires were characterized.

Remarks on this clone: Its antigen is undetermined.

Sequenced by immunoSEQ multiplex PCR; TCRdb stores in-frame clones only, minus some. The table includes about 86,000 clones, around four fifths detected once. Germline V gene data show CDR1 as SGHRS and CDR2 as YFSETQ. Trimming left V 5 bases short and J 1 base short, with 6 bases between. This CDR3 comprises 12 residues. The chain uses TRBV5-1 and TRBJ1-1, with unresolved D. The sequence was collected from an adult in good health. Sequencing was performed on peripheral blood, taken on day 0 of AZD1222 vaccination. The CDR3 DNA is TGCGCCAGCAGTCTGCCGAACACTGAAGCTTTCTTT. Translation: CASSLPNTEAFF.